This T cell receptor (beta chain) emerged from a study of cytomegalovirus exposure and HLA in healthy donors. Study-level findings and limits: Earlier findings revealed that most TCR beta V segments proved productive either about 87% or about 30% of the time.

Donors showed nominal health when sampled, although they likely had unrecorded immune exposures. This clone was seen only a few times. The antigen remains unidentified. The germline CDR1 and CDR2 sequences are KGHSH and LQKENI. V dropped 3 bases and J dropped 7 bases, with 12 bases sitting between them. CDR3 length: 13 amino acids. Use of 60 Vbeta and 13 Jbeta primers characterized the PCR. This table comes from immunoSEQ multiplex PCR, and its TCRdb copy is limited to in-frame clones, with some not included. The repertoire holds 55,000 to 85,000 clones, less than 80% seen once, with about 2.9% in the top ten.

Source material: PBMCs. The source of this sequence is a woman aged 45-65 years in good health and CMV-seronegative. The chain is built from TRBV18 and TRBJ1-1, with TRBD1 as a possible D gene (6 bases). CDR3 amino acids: CASSPNTGFEAFF. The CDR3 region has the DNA TGTGCCAGCTCACCCAATACAGGGTTTGAAGCTTTCTTT.